The rows below give T cell receptor beta chains drawn from one sample of a study of blood T cell repertoires in COVID-19. Data came from immunoSEQ multiplex PCR; TCRdb stores just in-frame clones and leaves some out. Among around 270,000 clones, 84% were seen once, and the ten largest hold approximately 4%. Sequencing was carried out using peripheral blood. The source is a man aged 55 to 69 with acute or convalescent COVID-19. The CDR3 runs from the conserved cysteine through the conserved F or W. A D gene is named only where the DNA matches it firmly. Only part of the rows carry a size: once, few, many, or a class if the clone is expanded.

clone_size j_call d_call v_call cdr3_nt cdr3_aa
. TRBJ2-2 TRBD1 TRBV11-2 TGTGCCAGCAGCTTAGCCGGACAGGGGGAACGGGGCACCGGGGAGCTGTTTTTT CASSLAGQGERGTGELFF
. TRBJ1-4 . TRBV11-2 TGTGCCAGCAGCCGCCGGGGGGCAACTAATGAAAAACTGTTTTTT CASSRRGATNEKLFF
. TRBJ2-7 . TRBV19 TGTGCCAGTAGAGCTCAGGGGAGCTACGAGCAGTACTTC CASRAQGSYEQYF
. TRBJ1-2 . TRBV5-4 TGTGCCAGCAGCCTGGGTCTCCGTAACTATGGCTACACCTTC CASSLGLRNYGYTF
. TRBJ2-7 . TRBV7-2 TGTGCCAGCAGAAAGGGACTCCCTGTAGACGAGCAGTACTTC CASRKGLPVDEQYF
. TRBJ1-2 TRBD1 TRBV12-3/TRBV12-4 TGTGCCAGCAGTCCGCGGACAGGCTATGGCTACACCTTC CASSPRTGYGYTF
. TRBJ2-7 . TRBV6-5 TGTGCCAGCAGTTACTGGGGACACCGAAGCTCCTACGAGCAGTACTTC CASSYWGHRSSYEQYF
. TRBJ2-7 TRBD1 TRBV10-2 TGCGCCAGCAGTGATCCCCCTGACAGGGGCTCCTACGAGCAGTACTTC CASSDPPDRGSYEQYF
few TRBJ2-2 TRBD2 TRBV9 TGTGCCAGCAGCATACTAGCGACATCCACCGGGGAGCTGTTTTTT CASSILATSTGELFF
few TRBJ1-2 TRBD1 TRBV29-1 TGCAGCGTTGAAATCGGACAGGGGGCAGGAGGCTACACCTTC CSVEIGQGAGGYTF
. TRBJ1-4 TRBD1 TRBV6-5 TGTGCCAGCAGTCCCCGACAGGGAAGTAGGGAAAAACTGTTTTTT CASSPRQGSREKLFF
. TRBJ1-4 . TRBV4-2 TGTGCCAGCAGCCAACAAGCCTCTAATGAAAAACTGTTTTTT CASSQQASNEKLFF
. TRBJ1-6 . TRBV6-2/TRBV6-3 TGTGCCAGCAGTTGGTACCGAACTTCCCCCCTCCACTTT CASSWYRTSPLHF
. TRBJ1-2 TRBD1 TRBV5-6 TGTGCCAGCAGATCAGGCCTCCAGGGACAGGGATTTTCTCGCGGCTACACCTTC CASRSGLQGQGFSRGYTF
. TRBJ1-4 TRBD1 TRBV2 TGTGCCAGCAGTAGGGACAGGGGGCGCGACAATGAAAAACTGTTTTTT CASSRDRGRDNEKLFF
. TRBJ1-1 . TRBV9 TGTGCCAGCAGCGTAGCTCCAGGTGTCAACACTGAAGCTTTCTTT CASSVAPGVNTEAFF
. TRBJ2-2 . TRBV7-9 TGTGCCAGCAGCTTAGTAGAGAACACCGGGGAGCTGTTTTTT CASSLVENTGELFF
. TRBJ1-1 . TRBV5-1 TGCGCCAGCACCCGGACGGGAATGAACACTGAAGCTTTCTTT CASTRTGMNTEAFF
once TRBJ1-5 . TRBV6-4 TGTGCCAGCAGTGCCCAGGGAGGTAGCAATCAGCCCCAGCATTTT CASSAQGGSNQPQHF
few TRBJ2-5 TRBD1 TRBV19 TGTGCCAGTAGCCCGGGGCCCCGACAGGGGAACCTCCAAGAGACCCAGTACTTC CASSPGPRQGNLQETQYF
few TRBJ2-5 . TRBV5-1 TGCGCCAGCAGCTTGGGAGGGCGAGAGACCCAGTACTTC CASSLGGRETQYF
once TRBJ1-2 . TRBV7-2 TGTGCCAGCAGCTTAGTCGTCCAGACTAACTATGGCTACACCTTC CASSLVVQTNYGYTF
. TRBJ2-1 . TRBV3-1/TRBV3-2 TGTGCCAGCAGCCAAGAGGCGGACTTCTCCTACAATGAGCAGTTCTTC CASSQEADFSYNEQFF